Sequencing of this T cell receptor (beta chain) was carried out in a study of spatial heterogeneity in lung cancer. Study-wide background: Consistent detection of more beta-chain than alpha-chain sequences was observed. Within raw reads, each unique TCR and UMI combination appeared on average more than ten times. Points from the study as a whole: Ubiquitous expanded tumor TCRs surfaced in blood more at resection than they did at follow-up.

This clonotype came up many times. What it binds is not known. Time point here: sample taken at primary tumor resection. Unsorted whole RNA from tumor, nontumor lung or frozen PBMC underwent sequencing. The donors comprised about 74 untreated early-stage non-small cell lung cancer patients. The CDR3 has 15 residues. Germline lookup yields CDR1 SGHRS and CDR2 YFSETQ. Trimming removed 1 base from V and 4 bases from J, with 9 bases in between. TCRdb recomputed calls from the 5' RACE reads with MiXCR, one row per CDR3 protein. The sample consists of under 3,000 distinct CDR3 sequences, about 12% of them appearing once.

The starting material was PBMCs, obtained at surgery. The source of this sequence is a male donor with early-stage non-small cell lung cancer. The chain couples TRBV5-1 to TRBJ2-6, with D possibly TRBD2 on 6 matching bases. The CDR3 region has the DNA TGCGCCAGCAGCTTGACGGGGGACGGGGCCAACGTCCTGACTTTC. The encoded protein is CASSLTGDGANVLTF.